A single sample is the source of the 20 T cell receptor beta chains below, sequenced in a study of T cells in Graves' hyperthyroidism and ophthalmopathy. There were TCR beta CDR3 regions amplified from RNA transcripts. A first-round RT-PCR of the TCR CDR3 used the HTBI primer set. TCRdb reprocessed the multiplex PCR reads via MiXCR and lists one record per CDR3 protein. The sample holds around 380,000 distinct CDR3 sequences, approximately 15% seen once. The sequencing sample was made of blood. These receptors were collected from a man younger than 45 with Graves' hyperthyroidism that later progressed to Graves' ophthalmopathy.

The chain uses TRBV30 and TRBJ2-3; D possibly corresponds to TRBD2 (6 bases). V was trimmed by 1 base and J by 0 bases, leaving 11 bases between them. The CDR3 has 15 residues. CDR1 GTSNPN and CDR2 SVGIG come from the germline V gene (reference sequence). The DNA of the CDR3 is TGTGCCTGGAGTGCCTTCGGGAGTAGCACAGATACGCAGTATTTT. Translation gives CAWSAFGSSTDTQYF.

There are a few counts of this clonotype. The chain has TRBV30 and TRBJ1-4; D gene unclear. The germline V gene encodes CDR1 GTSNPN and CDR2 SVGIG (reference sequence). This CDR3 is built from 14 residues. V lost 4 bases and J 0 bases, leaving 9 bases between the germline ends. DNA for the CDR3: TGTGCCTGGACCGCTACGGCAACTAATGAAAAACTGTTTTTT. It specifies CAWTATATNEKLFF.

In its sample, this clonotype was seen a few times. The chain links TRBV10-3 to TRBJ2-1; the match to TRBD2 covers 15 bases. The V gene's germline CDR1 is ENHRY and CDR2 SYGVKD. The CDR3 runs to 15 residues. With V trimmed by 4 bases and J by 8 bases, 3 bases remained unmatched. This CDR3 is CAISGTSGGAYEQFF. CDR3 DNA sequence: TGTGCCATCAGTGGGACTAGCGGGGGGGCCTATGAGCAGTTCTTC.

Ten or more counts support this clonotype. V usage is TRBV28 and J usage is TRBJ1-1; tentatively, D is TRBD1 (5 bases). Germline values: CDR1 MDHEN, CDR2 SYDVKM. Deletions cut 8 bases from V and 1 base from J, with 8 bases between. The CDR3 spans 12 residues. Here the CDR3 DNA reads TGTGCCAGCGGGGGACCGAACACTGAAGCTTTCTTT. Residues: CASGGPNTEAFF.

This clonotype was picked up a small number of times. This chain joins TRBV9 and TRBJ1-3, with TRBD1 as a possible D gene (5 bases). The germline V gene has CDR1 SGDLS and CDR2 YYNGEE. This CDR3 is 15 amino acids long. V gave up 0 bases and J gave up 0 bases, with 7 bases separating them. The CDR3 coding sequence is TGTGCCAGCAGCGTAGAGACAGCCTCTGGAAACACCATATATTTT. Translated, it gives CASSVETASGNTIYF.

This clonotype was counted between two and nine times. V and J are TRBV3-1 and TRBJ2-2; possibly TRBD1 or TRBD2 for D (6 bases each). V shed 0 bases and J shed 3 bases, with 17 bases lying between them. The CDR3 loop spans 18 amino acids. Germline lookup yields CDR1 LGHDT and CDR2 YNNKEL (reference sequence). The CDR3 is CASSQDIRRRGDTGELFF. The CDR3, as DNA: TGTGCCAGCAGCCAAGATATTAGGCGGAGGGGGGACACCGGGGAGCTGTTTTTT.

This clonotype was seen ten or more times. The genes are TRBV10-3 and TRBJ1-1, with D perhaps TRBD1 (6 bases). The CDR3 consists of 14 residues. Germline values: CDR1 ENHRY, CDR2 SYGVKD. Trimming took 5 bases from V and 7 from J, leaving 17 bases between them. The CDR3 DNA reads TGTGCCATCAGTCCTACAGGGACGGGCAATGAAGCTTTCTTT. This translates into CAISPTGTGNEAFF.

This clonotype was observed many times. The DNA of the CDR3 is TGTGCCAGCAGCTTTGGGACGTTCCCCTACGAGCAGTACTTC. Translating gives CASSFGTFPYEQYF. The chain links TRBV5-6 to TRBJ2-7; D is possibly TRBD1 or TRBD2 (5 bases each). Trimming took 2 bases from V and 2 from J, leaving 11 bases between them. The CDR3 is 14 residues long. In germline, CDR1 is SGHDT, CDR2 YYEEEE.

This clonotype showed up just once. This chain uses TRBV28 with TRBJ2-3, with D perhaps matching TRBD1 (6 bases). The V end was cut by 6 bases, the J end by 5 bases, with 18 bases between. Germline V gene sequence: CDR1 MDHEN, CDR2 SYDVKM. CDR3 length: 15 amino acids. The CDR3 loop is CASRYPSGQQDTQYF. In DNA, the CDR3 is TGTGCCAGCAGATACCCTTCCGGACAGCAAGATACGCAGTATTTT.

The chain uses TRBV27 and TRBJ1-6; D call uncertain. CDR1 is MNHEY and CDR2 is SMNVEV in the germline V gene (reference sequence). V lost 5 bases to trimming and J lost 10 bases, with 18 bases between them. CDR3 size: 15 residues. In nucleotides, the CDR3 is TGTGCCAGCAGTCCTTACCCGGATTTCTCATCACCCCTCCACTTT. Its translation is CASSPYPDFSSPLHF.

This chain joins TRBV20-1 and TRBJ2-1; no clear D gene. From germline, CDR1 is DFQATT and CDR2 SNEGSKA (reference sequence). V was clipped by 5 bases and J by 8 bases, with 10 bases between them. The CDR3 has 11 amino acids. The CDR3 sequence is CSAGDPYEQFF. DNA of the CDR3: TGCAGTGCTGGCGACCCGTATGAGCAGTTCTTC.

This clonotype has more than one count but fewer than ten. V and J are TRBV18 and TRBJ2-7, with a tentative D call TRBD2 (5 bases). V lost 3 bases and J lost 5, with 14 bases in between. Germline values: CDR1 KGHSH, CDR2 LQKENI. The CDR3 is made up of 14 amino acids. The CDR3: CASSPGGMRDEQYF. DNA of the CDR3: TGTGCCAGCTCACCGGGCGGTATGAGGGACGAGCAGTACTTC.

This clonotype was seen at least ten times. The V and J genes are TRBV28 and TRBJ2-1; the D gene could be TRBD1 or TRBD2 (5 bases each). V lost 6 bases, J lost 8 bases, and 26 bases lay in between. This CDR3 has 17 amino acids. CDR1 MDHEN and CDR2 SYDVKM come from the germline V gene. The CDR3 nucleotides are TGTGCCAGCAGCCCCGCCTCCGGGACCTCACCCACCGATGAGCAGTTCTTC. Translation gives CASSPASGTSPTDEQFF.

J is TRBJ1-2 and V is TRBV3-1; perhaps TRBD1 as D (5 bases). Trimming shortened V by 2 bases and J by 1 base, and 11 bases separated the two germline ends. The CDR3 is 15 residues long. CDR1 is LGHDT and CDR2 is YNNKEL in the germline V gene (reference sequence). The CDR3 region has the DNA TGTGCCAGCAGCCAATTCGGGGGGTTTAACTATGGCTACACCTTC. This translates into CASSQFGGFNYGYTF.

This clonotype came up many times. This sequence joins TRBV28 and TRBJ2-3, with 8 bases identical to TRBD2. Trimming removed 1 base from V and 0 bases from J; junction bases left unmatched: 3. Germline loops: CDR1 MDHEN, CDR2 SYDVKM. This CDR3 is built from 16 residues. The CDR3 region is CASSLSGGASTDTQYF. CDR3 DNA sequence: TGTGCCAGCAGTTTATCCGGGGGGGCTAGCACAGATACGCAGTATTTT.

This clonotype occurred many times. This chain's CDR3 is CASKRAGGSVNTEAFF. The CDR3, as DNA: TGTGCCAGCAAAAGAGCAGGGGGCTCGGTGAACACTGAAGCTTTCTTT. The chain links TRBV28 to TRBJ1-1, with 8 bases lining up with TRBD1. CDR1 and CDR2 from the germline V gene are MDHEN and SYDVKM. The J segment lost 0 bases and the V segment lost 7 bases, leaving 10 bases of the junction unmatched. CDR3 size: 16 residues.

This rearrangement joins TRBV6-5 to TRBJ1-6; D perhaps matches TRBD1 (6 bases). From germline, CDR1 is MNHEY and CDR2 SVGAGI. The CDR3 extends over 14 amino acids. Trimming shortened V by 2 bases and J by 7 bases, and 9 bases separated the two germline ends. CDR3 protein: CASSYVDSNSPLHF. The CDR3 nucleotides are TGTGCCAGCAGTTACGTGGACAGCAATTCACCCCTCCACTTT.

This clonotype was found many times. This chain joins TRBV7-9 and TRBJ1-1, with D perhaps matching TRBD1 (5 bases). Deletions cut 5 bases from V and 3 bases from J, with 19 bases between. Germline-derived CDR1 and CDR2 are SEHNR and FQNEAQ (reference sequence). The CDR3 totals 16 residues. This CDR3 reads CASSDRVFGAYTEAFF. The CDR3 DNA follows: TGTGCCAGCAGCGACCGCGTTTTTGGGGCCTACACTGAAGCTTTCTTT.

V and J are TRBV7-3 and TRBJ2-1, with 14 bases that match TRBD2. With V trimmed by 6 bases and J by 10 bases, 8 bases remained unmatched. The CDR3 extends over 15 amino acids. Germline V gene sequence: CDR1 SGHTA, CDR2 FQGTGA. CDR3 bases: TGTGCCAGCAGTTGGGGACTAGCGGGAGTTCGGGAGCAGTTCTTC. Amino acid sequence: CASSWGLAGVREQFF.

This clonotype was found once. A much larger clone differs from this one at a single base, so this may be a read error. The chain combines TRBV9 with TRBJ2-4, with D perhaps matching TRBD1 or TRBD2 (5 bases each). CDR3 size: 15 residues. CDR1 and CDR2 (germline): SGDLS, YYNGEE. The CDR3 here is CASSVGEGLGNIHYF. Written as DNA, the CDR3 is TGTGCCAGCAGCGTAGGTGAGGGGCTCGGAAACATTCACTACTTC.